The sequence of this T cell receptor beta chain was determined in a study of chemoradiotherapy in HPV16-positive cancers. The CDR3 has 16 amino acids. The V and J ends lost 4 bases and 4 bases respectively, with 20 bases between them. From germline, CDR1 is GTSNPN and CDR2 SVGIG (reference sequence). Remarks on this clone: The antigen remains undetermined.

Regarding the study as a whole: In HPV16-positive patients, HPV-responsive T-cell expansion tracked better recurrence-free survival.

Data came from immunoSEQ multiplex PCR; TCRdb stores just in-frame clones and leaves some out. Of about 36,000 clones in the sample, approximately 92% were seen once. V usage is TRBV30 and J usage is TRBJ1-3, with D possibly TRBD1 on 5 matching bases. The clonotype originates from a human donor with HPV-associated anogenital cancer. Sequences were derived from blood, sampled from a patient who underwent chemoradiotherapy. CDR3 region: CAWTLPPQGGGNTIYF. The CDR3, as DNA: TGTGCCTGGACCCTCCCCCCCCAGGGAGGGGGAAACACCATATATTTT.